The T cell receptor beta chain under discussion was sequenced for a study of human T cells and chemical hapten exposure. Time point: pre-sensitization, week 0. Treatment here: therapeutic diphenylcyclopropenone sensitization with weekly scalp DPC. The CDR3 is 16 amino acids. Unmatched junction bases numbered 13, after V lost 8 bases and J lost 4 bases. Germline loops: CDR1 MNHNS, CDR2 SASEGT. This clonotype has a handful of counts. TCRdb called the RACE reads again in MiXCR, with one record for every CDR3 protein. The sample yields around 120,000 distinct CDR3 sequences, about 13% seen once. V is TRBV6-1 and J is TRBJ2-3, with 9 positions matching TRBD2. Sequenced here: whole blood, sampled in connection with sensitization to the hapten diphenylcyclopropenone (DPC). This receptor was taken from a woman between 18 and 29 years old with alopecia areata. Some clones in this sample may be carry-over from other donors' samples. The CDR3 protein is CASAAHHSGGPDTQYF. The CDR3 nucleotides read TGTGCCAGCGCTGCTCACCATAGCGGGGGACCAGATACGCAGTATTTT.